This TCR beta chain was identified during a study of cytomegalovirus exposure and HLA in healthy donors. General observations from the study: A missense variant in DCLRE1C was later tied to TCR beta V- and J-gene trimming.

This PCR relied on a set of 60 Vbeta primers and 13 Jbeta primers. TCRdb keeps only in-frame clones here, not all; method: immunoSEQ multiplex PCR. The table has 24,000 or so clones, 75% to 80% seen once; the top ten hold 4% to 5.5%. As for this clone: No antigen is known for it.

The specimen was PBMCs. The origin of this receptor is a male donor in good health and CMV-seronegative.

The CDR3 reads CSVQTGEGYGYTF. CDR3 bases: TGCAGCGTTCAGACAGGGGAAGGGTATGGCTACACCTTC. The chain uses TRBV29-1 and TRBJ1-2; 8 nucleotides agree with TRBD1. The CDR3 consists of 13 residues. CDR1 and CDR2 (germline): SQVTM, ANQGSEA. V shed 5 bases and J 5 bases; nucleotides not matched to a gene: 7.